This T cell receptor beta chain was captured by sequencing in a study of identical twins listed by TCRdb under 2016. In terms of the full investigation: TCR alpha and beta repertoires from monozygotic twins, unrelated adults of various ages and cord blood were deep-sequenced to test whether fetal clonotypes persist. To rule out contamination, the twin experiments were replicated at different times with different library preparation protocols.

Taken from the germline V gene, the CDR1 and CDR2 loops are LGHNA and YSLEER. The CDR3 contains 15 residues, cysteine and phenylalanine counted. The DNA shown is the 45-base CDR3, in frame from base 1. V is cut by 0 bases and J by 5 bases, and the space between the germline ends is 13 bases. A remark on this clonotype: No cognate antigen has been identified for it. No much larger clone exists at a distance of one base, and base qualities are not known.

Every donor was a healthy Caucasian. Three pairs of female monozygotic twins, all aged about 18 to 29 years, were included in the twin cohort. The RNA used for TCR libraries was isolated from peripheral blood mononuclear cells. What the study reported, not specific to this receptor: Excess twin sharing in beta out-of-frame sequences was weaker because fewer shared sequences lowered the signal-to-noise ratio. Fewer insertions were carried by abundant cord blood beta clonotypes; a weaker similar trend was observed in young adult naive repertoires, while no such trend was observed in memory repertoires. Compared with coincidental sharing between unrelated individuals, an excess of low generation-probability sequences was observed among out-of-frame TCR alpha sequences shared between twins. Zero-insertion analyses could be partly confounded by invariant T cells such as MAIT and iNKT, although diverse VJ usage argued against such confounding for most clonotypes. Because the same donors could not be followed over many years, the conclusions relied on cross-sectional statistical analysis. Out-of-frame TCR alpha sharing in monozygotic twins was systematically underestimated by recombination models, whereas sharing between unrelated individuals was in agreement with the recombination models.

The library was built by means of 5' RACE. Sequenced on an Illumina HiSeq 2000. A universal primer binding site was added through template switching, and the final cDNA carried a unique molecular identifier so that TCR cDNA molecules could be counted accurately. Specific primers in the conserved constant-segment region were used to synthesize first-strand cDNA for TCR alpha and beta chains. Each cDNA library was double barcoded, with a SMART-Mk sample barcode plus Illumina barcodes, to control for contamination. TruSeq adapter sequences, together with Illumina sample barcodes, were added in two successive PCR steps. TCR alpha and beta cDNA libraries were sequenced on the Illumina HiSeq platform with custom primers. The paper's processing steps were these. MiGEC was used to process raw reads and extract unique molecular identifiers, and MiXCR was used to find CDR3 positions. Recombination models were inferred per individual with the repgenHMM and IGoR tools using an EM algorithm. Shared clonotype analysis was performed with the tcR package in R, normalizing sharing by the product of cloneset sizes. To study raw recombination free of thymic and clonal selection effects, out-of-frame nonproductive sequences were analyzed. TCRdb reprocessing: public reads trimmed at Q25 with fastp, clones called with MiXCR, in-frame beta chains kept. Rows merge per CDR3 protein into single entries with the most common DNA and genes. These V and J calls rely on TCRdb rather than the paper's analysis. This sample is represented by 700,000 or so distinct CDR3 sequences; over 8.5% of them were singletons. 0.98% of the sample is held by the ten biggest clonotypes.

The same sample was also used in a study of yellow fever vaccine responses in identical twins. Per the second study: According to the authors, in identical twins the way T cells responded to vaccination appeared partly convergent and partly personalized. The study precisely tracked vaccine-responding T cell clones in identical twins.

The receptor chain draws on TRBV4-3 and TRBJ2-5; no D gene call is confident. The TCR originated in a woman aged 18 to 35 in good health. The material sequenced was PBMCs. The DNA sequence follows: TGCGCCAGCAGCCAAGATTTGGGGTCCGGGGAGACCCAGTACTTC. The resulting protein is CASSQDLGSGETQYF.